These 26 T cell receptor beta chains came from one sample sequenced in a study of blood T cell repertoires in COVID-19. The assay was immunoSEQ multiplex PCR, and TCRdb's table has in-frame clones only and misses some. The repertoire holds about 33,000 clones, with just over 85% as singletons. Sequencing was performed on peripheral blood. These receptors all come from a woman at least 80 years old with active or convalescent COVID-19.

The chain couples TRBV7-8 to TRBJ1-3; D gene unclear. The CDR3 is made up of 16 amino acids. V lost 5 bases and J lost 3, with 17 bases in between. Germline V gives CDR1 SGHVS, CDR2 FQNEAQ. CDR3 sequence reads: CASSDRLRGFGNTIYF. As DNA, the CDR3 is TGTGCCAGCAGCGACCGGCTTCGGGGATTTGGAAACACCATATATTTT.

The rearrangement links TRBV19 to TRBJ2-2, with 11 bases aligning to TRBD2. With 0 bases clipped from V and 0 bases from J, the junction kept 9 bases outside the gene matches. This CDR3 has 20 amino acids. CDR1 LNHDA and CDR2 SQIVND come from the germline V gene (reference sequence). For the CDR3, the DNA is TGTGCCAGTAGTATAGAGGTCGGGGCTAGCGGGAGGTCGAACACCGGGGAGCTGTTTTTT. Amino acids: CASSIEVGASGRSNTGELFF.

This clone was seen more than once but under ten times. The rearrangement joins TRBV3-1 (or the pseudogene TRBV3-2) to TRBJ2-7; D remains ambiguous. CDR1 and CDR2 from the germline V gene are LGHDT and YNNKEL (reference sequence). V dropped 3 bases and J dropped 3 bases, with 12 bases sitting between them. The length of the CDR3 is 14 residues. This CDR3 is CASSHHSLFYEQYF. In DNA, the CDR3 is TGTGCCAGCAGCCATCACTCCCTCTTCTACGAGCAGTACTTC.

This chain links TRBV20-1 with TRBJ2-7, with D perhaps matching TRBD1 (6 bases). This CDR3 has 14 amino acids. The ends were cut back, 3 bases at V and 3 bases at J, with 15 bases in the middle. The germline CDR1 and CDR2 sequences are DFQATT and SNEGSKA (reference sequence). CDR3 in amino acids: CSASRAGAYYEQYF. CDR3 DNA sequence: TGCAGTGCTAGTCGCGCAGGGGCTTACTACGAGCAGTACTTC.

V usage is TRBV2 and J usage is TRBJ1-3; 7 nucleotides line up with TRBD1. Trimming at V came to 7 bases and at J to 8 bases, leaving 14 bases not matched to a gene. Germline V gives CDR1 SNHLY, CDR2 FYNNEI. CDR3 length equals 15 residues. This CDR3 is CASKDRWTQADTIYF. In DNA form, the CDR3 reads TGTGCCAGCAAGGACAGGTGGACTCAGGCGGACACCATATATTTT.

The chain couples TRBV6-5 to TRBJ1-2; D possibly corresponds to TRBD1 (5 bases). Germline CDR1 MNHEY, CDR2 SVGAGI. The CDR3 has 12 residues. V was shortened by 6 bases and J by 4 bases, with 9 bases between the two germline ends. CDR3 bases: TGTGCCAGCAGCAGACAGTCCTATGGCTACACCTTC. Encoded protein: CASSRQSYGYTF.

The chain has TRBV5-1 and TRBJ2-7; TRBD2 matches at 16 bases. Trimming took 5 bases from V and 5 from J; bases not matched to a gene: 10. The CDR3 has 17 residues. CDR1 SGHRS and CDR2 YFSETQ come from the germline V gene. The CDR3 protein is CASRAPGLAGGRNEQYF. DNA for the CDR3: TGCGCCAGCAGAGCTCCGGGACTAGCGGGAGGGAGAAACGAGCAGTACTTC. Complete variable domain (other parts from reference TRBV5-1 and TRBJ2-7): KAGVTQTPRYLIKTRGQQVTLSCSPISGHRSVSWYQQTPGQGLQFLFEYFSETQRNKGNFPGRFSGRQFSNSRSEMNVSTLELGDSALYLCASRAPGLAGGRNEQYFGPGTRLTVT.

V is TRBV3-1 (or the pseudogene TRBV3-2) and J is TRBJ1-3, with 8 nucleotides matching TRBD1. V was pared by 2 bases and J by 1 base, with 13 bases of the junction left unmatched. The CDR3 is made up of 19 amino acids. Germline CDR1 LGHDT, CDR2 YNNKEL (reference sequence). The CDR3 sequence is CASSQRYRQGRRSGNTIYF. As DNA, the CDR3 is TGTGCCAGCAGCCAACGTTATCGACAGGGGCGAAGGTCTGGAAACACCATATATTTT.

The V gene is TRBV6-5, the J gene TRBJ2-7; a weak D match, TRBD2 (6 bases). CDR3 length equals 14 residues. The germline V gene has CDR1 MNHEY and CDR2 SVGAGI. V lost 6 bases to trimming and J lost 3 bases, with 15 bases between them. CDR3 residues: CASSRTLGGYEQYF. The CDR3, as DNA: TGTGCCAGCAGCCGGACACTGGGAGGCTACGAGCAGTACTTC.

The chain couples TRBV7-2 to TRBJ2-3, with TRBD2 identical over 8 bases. CDR3 length: 14 residues. J gave up 6 bases and V 7 bases, and 9 bases lay outside the gene matches. Germline CDR1 SGHTA, CDR2 FQGNSA. CDR3 residues: CASKLGRLADTQYF. CDR3 DNA: TGTGCCAGCAAACTCGGCCGACTAGCGGATACGCAGTATTTT.

The genes are TRBV28 and TRBJ1-2, with TRBD1 identical over 7 bases. The germline CDR1 and CDR2 sequences are MDHEN and SYDVKM. The V and J ends lost 3 bases and 2 bases, in that order; junction bases with no gene match: 3. The CDR3 spans 14 residues. The CDR3 region has the DNA TGTGCCAGCAGTTTGACAGGGTACAACTATGGCTACACCTTC. Translation gives CASSLTGYNYGYTF.

The chain has TRBV4-1 and TRBJ1-5; tentative D call: TRBD1 (6 bases). The CDR3 length is 14 residues. Germline lookup yields CDR1 MGHRA and CDR2 YSYEKL. V lost 4 bases and J 4 bases, leaving 11 bases between the germline ends. The CDR3 DNA sequence: TGCGCCAGCAGCCCCTACAGGGTTAATCAGCCCCAGCATTTT. Its protein product is CASSPYRVNQPQHF.

The CDR3 region is CAWSVPGAGGYTF. The CDR3 DNA is TGTGCCTGGAGTGTACCAGGGGCGGGTGGCTACACCTTC. This chain links TRBV30 with TRBJ1-2, with D possibly matching TRBD1 (6 bases). Trimming took off 0 bases at V and 7 bases at J, with 12 bases between the two ends. CDR3 length equals 13 residues. Germline CDR1 GTSNPN, CDR2 SVGIG (reference sequence).

This chain uses TRBV14 with TRBJ1-2; D may be TRBD1 (5 bases). CDR3 size: 13 residues. V was trimmed by 3 bases and J by 5 bases, leaving 10 bases between them. Germline V lookup: CDR1 SGHDN, CDR2 FVKESK. The CDR3 here is CASSQDIFYGYTF. Here the CDR3 DNA reads TGTGCCAGCAGCCAGGACATATTTTATGGCTACACCTTC.

The chain couples TRBV27 to TRBJ2-1; D remains ambiguous. The V gene's germline CDR1 is MNHEY and CDR2 SMNVEV (reference sequence). With 4 bases removed from V and 5 bases from J, the gap between germline ends came to 12 bases. CDR3 length equals 14 residues. The CDR3 sequence is CASSSTTRNNEQFF. CDR3 bases: TGTGCCAGCAGTTCAACGACAAGAAACAATGAGCAGTTCTTC.

The chain uses TRBV7-8 and TRBJ2-3; D ambiguous. V gave up 1 base and J gave up 5 bases, with 7 bases separating them. This CDR3 is built from 13 residues. Germline CDR1 is SGHVS and CDR2 is FQNEAQ. This CDR3 is CASSLELLDTQYF. CDR3 DNA sequence: TGTGCCAGCAGCTTAGAGCTCTTAGATACGCAGTATTTT.

The V call is TRBV5-1, the J call TRBJ2-3; the D is unclear. The CDR3 runs to 15 residues. The V gene lost 4 bases and the J gene lost 0 bases, with 12 bases spanning the gap. CDR1 and CDR2 (germline): SGHRS, YFSETQ. CDR3 DNA: TGCGCCAGCAGCGGCCTTGGCCGAAGCACAGATACGCAGTATTTT. It specifies CASSGLGRSTDTQYF.

V is TRBV5-1 and J is TRBJ1-3; D gene uncertain. CDR1 is SGHRS and CDR2 is YFSETQ in the germline V gene. V was trimmed by 3 bases and J by 6 bases, leaving 13 bases between them. The CDR3 length is 14 residues. The CDR3 DNA follows: TGCGCCAGCAGCTCGGGGTCCGGCGCAAACACCATATATTTT. This codes for CASSSGSGANTIYF.

This sequence joins TRBV30 and TRBJ1-2; D gene unclear. CDR1 and CDR2 from the germline V gene are GTSNPN and SVGIG (reference sequence). CDR3 length: 16 residues. The germline V and J ends were trimmed by 2 bases and 0 bases, with 16 bases remaining between them. CDR3 region: CAWSPHGKGTNYGYTF. As DNA, the CDR3 is TGTGCCTGGAGTCCCCACGGGAAAGGGACTAACTATGGCTACACCTTC.

This clone was detected only a few times. The chain is built from TRBV25-1 and TRBJ1-2; 9 bases match TRBD1. The germline V gene has CDR1 MGHDK and CDR2 SYGVNS. The V segment lost 7 bases and the J segment 6 bases; nucleotides outside the gene matches: 9. The CDR3 is 14 residues long. This CDR3 reads CASTTGGAVNGYTF. DNA for the CDR3: TGTGCCAGCACAACAGGGGGCGCGGTGAATGGCTACACCTTC.

V gene TRBV6-2 or TRBV6-3 combines with J gene TRBJ2-1; 11 nucleotides agree with TRBD2. Germline-derived CDR1 and CDR2 are MNHEY and SVGEGT. Trimming cost V 5 bases and J 1 base; bases outside gene matches: 4. The CDR3 sequence is 16 residues long. CDR3 DNA sequence: TGTGCCAGCAGTGGCCGACTAGCGGGGTCCTACAATGAGCAGTTCTTC. Its translation is CASSGRLAGSYNEQFF.

This clone is medium-sized (0.01 to 0.1%). This sequence joins TRBV6-6 and TRBJ1-2; perhaps TRBD1 as D (5 bases). V lost 4 bases, J lost 4 bases, and 16 bases lay in between. CDR3 length: 15 amino acids. Germline CDR1 is MNHNY and CDR2 is SVGAGI (reference sequence). CDR3 DNA sequence: TGTGCCAGCAGTTCCGCTTCCAGGACAACCTATGGCTACACCTTC. Translation: CASSSASRTTYGYTF.

The chain carries TRBV5-4 and TRBJ2-3, with 11 bases identical to TRBD2. The V gene's germline CDR1 is SGHNT and CDR2 YYREEE (reference sequence). After removal of 4 bases from V and 6 bases from J, the junction contained 10 bases not matched to a gene. The CDR3 contains 16 residues. DNA for the CDR3: TGTGCCAGCAGCCCGGAGGCTAGCGGGGGGAGGGATACGCAGTATTTT. It encodes CASSPEASGGRDTQYF.

The rearrangement joins TRBV7-8 to TRBJ2-7; tentatively, D is TRBD1 (5 bases). CDR1 and CDR2 from the germline V gene are SGHVS and FQNEAQ. This CDR3 has 15 amino acids. V was trimmed by 2 bases and J by 0 bases, leaving 11 bases between them. The CDR3 sequence is CASSLRGPSSYEQYF. The CDR3 DNA is TGTGCCAGCAGCTTAAGGGGCCCAAGCTCCTACGAGCAGTACTTC.

The chain has TRBV3-1 (or the pseudogene TRBV3-2) and TRBJ1-2; 9 bases map to TRBD1. The CDR3 is made up of 16 amino acids. With V trimmed by 1 base and J by 4 bases, 7 bases remained unmatched. Germline V gene lookup returns CDR1 LGHDT and CDR2 YNNKEL (reference sequence). The CDR3 reads CASSQVGTGYSYGYTF. CDR3 DNA sequence: TGTGCCAGCAGCCAAGTCGGGACAGGGTATAGCTATGGCTACACCTTC.

J is TRBJ1-4 and V is TRBV9, with D maybe TRBD1 (5 bases). The CDR3 loop spans 14 amino acids. V was cut by 2 bases and J by 4 bases, with 9 bases left in between. Per germline, CDR1 SGDLS and CDR2 YYNGEE. CDR3 amino acids: CASSVGQGNEKLFF. The CDR3 DNA sequence: TGTGCCAGCAGCGTTGGGCAGGGTAATGAAAAACTGTTTTTT.